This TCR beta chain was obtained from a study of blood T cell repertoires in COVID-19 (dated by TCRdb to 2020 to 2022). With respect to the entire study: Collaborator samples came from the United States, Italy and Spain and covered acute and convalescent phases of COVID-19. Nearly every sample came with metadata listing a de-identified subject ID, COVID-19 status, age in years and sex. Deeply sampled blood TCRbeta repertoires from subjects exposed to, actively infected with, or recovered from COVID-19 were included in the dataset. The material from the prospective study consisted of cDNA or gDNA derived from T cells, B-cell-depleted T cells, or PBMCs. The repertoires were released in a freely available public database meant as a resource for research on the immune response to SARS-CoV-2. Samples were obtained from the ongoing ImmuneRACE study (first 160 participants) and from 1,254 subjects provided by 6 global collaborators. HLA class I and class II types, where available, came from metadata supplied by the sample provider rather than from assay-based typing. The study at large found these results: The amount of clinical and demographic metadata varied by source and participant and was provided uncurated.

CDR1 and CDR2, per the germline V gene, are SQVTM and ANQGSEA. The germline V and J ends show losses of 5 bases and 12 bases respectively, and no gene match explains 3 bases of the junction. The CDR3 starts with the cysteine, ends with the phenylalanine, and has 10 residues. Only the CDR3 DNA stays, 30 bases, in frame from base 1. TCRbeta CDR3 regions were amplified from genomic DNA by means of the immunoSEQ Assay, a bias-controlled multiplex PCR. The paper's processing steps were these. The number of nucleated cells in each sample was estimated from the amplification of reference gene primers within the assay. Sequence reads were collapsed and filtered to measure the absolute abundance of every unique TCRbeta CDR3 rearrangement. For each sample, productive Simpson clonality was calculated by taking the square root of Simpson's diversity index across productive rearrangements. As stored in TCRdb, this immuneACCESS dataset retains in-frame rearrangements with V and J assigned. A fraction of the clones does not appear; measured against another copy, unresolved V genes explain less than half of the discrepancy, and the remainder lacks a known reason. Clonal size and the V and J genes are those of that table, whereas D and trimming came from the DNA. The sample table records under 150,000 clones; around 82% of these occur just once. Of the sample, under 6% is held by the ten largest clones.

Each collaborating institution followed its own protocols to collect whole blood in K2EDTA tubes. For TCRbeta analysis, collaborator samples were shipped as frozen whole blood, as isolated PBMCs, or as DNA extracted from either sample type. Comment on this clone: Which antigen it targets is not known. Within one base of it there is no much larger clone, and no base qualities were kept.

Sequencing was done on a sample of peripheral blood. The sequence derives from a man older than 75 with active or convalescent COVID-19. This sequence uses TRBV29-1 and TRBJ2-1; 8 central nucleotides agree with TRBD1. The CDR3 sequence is CSVYRGLQFF. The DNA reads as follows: TGCAGCGTTTACAGGGGGTTGCAGTTCTTC.